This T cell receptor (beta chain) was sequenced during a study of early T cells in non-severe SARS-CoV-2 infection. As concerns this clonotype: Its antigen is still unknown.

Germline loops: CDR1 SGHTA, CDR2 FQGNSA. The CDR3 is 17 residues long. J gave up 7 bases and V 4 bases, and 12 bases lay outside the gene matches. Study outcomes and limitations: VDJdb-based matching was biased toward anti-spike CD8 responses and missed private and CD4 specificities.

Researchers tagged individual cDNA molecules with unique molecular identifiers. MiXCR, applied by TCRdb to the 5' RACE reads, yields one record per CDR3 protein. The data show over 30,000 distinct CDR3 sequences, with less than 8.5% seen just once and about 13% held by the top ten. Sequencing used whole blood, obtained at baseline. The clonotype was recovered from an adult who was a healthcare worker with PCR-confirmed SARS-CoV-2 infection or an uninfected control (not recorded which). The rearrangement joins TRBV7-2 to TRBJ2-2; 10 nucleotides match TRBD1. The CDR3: CASSSMTGGVRIGELFF. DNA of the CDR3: TGTGCCAGCAGCTCCATGACAGGGGGCGTGCGTATCGGGGAGCTGTTTTTT.